Included here is one T cell receptor beta chain sequence, with context. V shed 3 bases and J shed 0 bases, with 12 bases lying between them. Germline V gene lookup returns CDR1 KGHSH and CDR2 LQKENI. This CDR3 contains 16 residues. Per the authors' pipeline: For nucleated cells, counts were estimated from reference gene primer amplification. Assay used: immunoSEQ multiplex PCR; TCRdb lists only in-frame clones, some missing. Clonal size and the V and J genes are those of that table, whereas D and trimming came from the DNA. Among 250,000 to 400,000 clones listed, about nine tenths were seen once. The entry originates in a study of blood T cell repertoires in COVID-19. Study-wide context: Both acute and convalescent COVID-19 samples were obtained from the United States, Italy and Spain. PBMCs, B-cell-depleted T cells, or T cells were the source of the cDNA or gDNA that made up the material.

This rearrangement joins TRBV18 to TRBJ2-1, with a possible D match to TRBD2 (5 bases). Sequenced material: peripheral blood. The sequence was obtained from a man aged 45-65 years with active or convalescent COVID-19. CDR3 protein: CASSPRTSSSYNEQFF. The CDR3 bases are TGTGCCAGCTCACCCCGAACTAGTAGCTCCTACAATGAGCAGTTCTTC.